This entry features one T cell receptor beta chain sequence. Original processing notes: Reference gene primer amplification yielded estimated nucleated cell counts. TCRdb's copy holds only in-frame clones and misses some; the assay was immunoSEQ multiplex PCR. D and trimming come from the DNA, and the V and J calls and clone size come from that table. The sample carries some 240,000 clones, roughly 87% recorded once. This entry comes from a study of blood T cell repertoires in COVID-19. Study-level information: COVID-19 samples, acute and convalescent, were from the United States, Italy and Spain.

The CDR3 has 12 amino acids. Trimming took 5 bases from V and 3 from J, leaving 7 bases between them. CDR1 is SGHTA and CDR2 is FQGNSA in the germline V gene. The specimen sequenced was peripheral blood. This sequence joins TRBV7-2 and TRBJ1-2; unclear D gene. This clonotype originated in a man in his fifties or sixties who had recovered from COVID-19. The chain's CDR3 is CASSPGYYGYTF. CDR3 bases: TGTGCCAGCAGCCCGGGGTACTATGGCTACACCTTC.